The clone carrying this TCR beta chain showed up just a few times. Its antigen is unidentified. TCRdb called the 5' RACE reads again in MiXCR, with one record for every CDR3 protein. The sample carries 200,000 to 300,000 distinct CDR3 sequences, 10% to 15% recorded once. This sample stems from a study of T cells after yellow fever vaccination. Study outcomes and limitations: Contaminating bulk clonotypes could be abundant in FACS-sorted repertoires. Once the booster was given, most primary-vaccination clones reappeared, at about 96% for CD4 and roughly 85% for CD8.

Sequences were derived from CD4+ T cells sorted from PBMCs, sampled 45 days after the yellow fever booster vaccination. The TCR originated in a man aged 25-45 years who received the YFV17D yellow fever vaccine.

The CDR3 is CSARGGDARHNEQFF. The CDR3 nucleotides are TGCAGTGCTAGGGGGGGGGACGCCAGACACAATGAGCAGTTCTTC. The chain has TRBV20-1 and TRBJ2-1; TRBD2 matches at 7 bases. Germline V CDR1 and CDR2: DFQATT, SNEGSKA (reference sequence). V lost 3 bases and J lost 5; bases outside the gene matches: 10. This CDR3 spans 15 amino acids.